Listed below are T cell receptor beta chains from one sample, sequenced in a study of shared clonotypes between healthy human individuals. Assay: immunoSEQ multiplex PCR; the TCRdb copy retains only in-frame clones and omits some. The sample includes about 460,000 clones, 77% of them seen just once. Specimen: PBMCs. The origin of the receptors is a woman between 35 and 50 years old in good health. Some clones in this sample may be carry-over from other donors' samples. Each CDR3 is given with its conserved first and last residue. The order of the fields is V gene, D gene, clone size, J gene, CDR3 DNA, CDR3 protein. A D gene is named only where the DNA matches it firmly. Clone sizes are given selectively: once, few, many, or a class where the clone is expanded.

V gene: TRBV6-6
D gene: -
clone size: few
J gene: TRBJ2-7
CDR3 DNA: TGTGCCAGCAGCCAATCCTCCTACGAGCAGTACTTC
CDR3 protein: CASSQSSYEQYF

V gene: TRBV9
D gene: -
clone size: -
J gene: TRBJ2-1
CDR3 DNA: TGTGCCAGCAGCGGTGACGGAAGCTCCTACAATGAGCAGTTCTTC
CDR3 protein: CASSGDGSSYNEQFF

V gene: TRBV27
D gene: -
clone size: -
J gene: TRBJ2-7
CDR3 DNA: TGTGCCAGCAGTTTAGGACCCTCCTACGAGCAGTACTTC
CDR3 protein: CASSLGPSYEQYF

V gene: TRBV10-2
D gene: -
clone size: -
J gene: TRBJ2-5
CDR3 DNA: TGCGCCAGCAGTCCGATTGGGGTTGGAGAGACCCAGTACTTC
CDR3 protein: CASSPIGVGETQYF

V gene: TRBV29-1
D gene: TRBD1
clone size: -
J gene: TRBJ2-7
CDR3 DNA: TGCAGCGTTGATTCGCCAGGGGGCTCCTACGAGCAGTACTTC
CDR3 protein: CSVDSPGGSYEQYF

V gene: TRBV28
D gene: TRBD2
clone size: -
J gene: TRBJ2-1
CDR3 DNA: TGTGCCAGCAGTCCTCAGGGACTAGCGAAGTACAATGAGCAGTTCTTC
CDR3 protein: CASSPQGLAKYNEQFF

V gene: TRBV6-5
D gene: -
clone size: -
J gene: TRBJ1-2
CDR3 DNA: TGTGCCAGCAGTTACGACGGAGATAACTATGGCTACACCTTC
CDR3 protein: CASSYDGDNYGYTF

V gene: TRBV2
D gene: -
clone size: -
J gene: TRBJ2-2
CDR3 DNA: TGTGCCAGCAGTGACCACCGGAGCGGGGGGGAGCTGTTTTTT
CDR3 protein: CASSDHRSGGELFF

V gene: TRBV7-9
D gene: -
clone size: -
J gene: TRBJ2-6
CDR3 DNA: TGTGCCAGCAGCCGACTGCTCTCTGGGGCCAACGTCCTGACTTTC
CDR3 protein: CASSRLLSGANVLTF

V gene: TRBV5-1
D gene: TRBD2
clone size: -
J gene: TRBJ2-5
CDR3 DNA: TGCGCCAGCAGCTTGTCTAGCGGGAGGGCTTTAGAGACCCAGTACTTC
CDR3 protein: CASSLSSGRALETQYF

V gene: TRBV29-1
D gene: -
clone size: -
J gene: TRBJ1-1
CDR3 DNA: TGCAGCGTTGTCAGGCAGGGATTTAACACTGAAGCTTTCTTT
CDR3 protein: CSVVRQGFNTEAFF

V gene: TRBV11-2
D gene: -
clone size: -
J gene: TRBJ2-1
CDR3 DNA: TGTGCCAGCAGCGGACAGTCCTACAATGAGCAGTTCTTC
CDR3 protein: CASSGQSYNEQFF

V gene: TRBV7-2
D gene: TRBD2
clone size: -
J gene: TRBJ2-7
CDR3 DNA: TGTGCCAGCAGCTTCGTCCGTGGGGGAGGGTTGGGTCTCTCCTACGAGCAGTACTTC
CDR3 protein: CASSFVRGGGLGLSYEQYF

V gene: TRBV9
D gene: TRBD2
clone size: -
J gene: TRBJ2-1
CDR3 DNA: TGTGCCAGCAGCGATTTACTAGCGGGAGAGAACAATGAGCAGTTCTTC
CDR3 protein: CASSDLLAGENNEQFF

V gene: TRBV9
D gene: -
clone size: -
J gene: TRBJ1-4
CDR3 DNA: TGTGCCAGCAGCGTAGGGGCAAAGCTACTCAATGAAAAACTGTTTTTT
CDR3 protein: CASSVGAKLLNEKLFF

V gene: TRBV5-1
D gene: -
clone size: few
J gene: TRBJ2-7
CDR3 DNA: TGCGCCAGCAGCTTGTTGGGGGGCAGGGCCTACGAGCAGTACTTC
CDR3 protein: CASSLLGGRAYEQYF

V gene: TRBV28
D gene: TRBD1
clone size: few
J gene: TRBJ1-2
CDR3 DNA: TGTGCCAGCGGTTTAGCAACAGGGGCGGATGGCTACACCTTC
CDR3 protein: CASGLATGADGYTF

V gene: TRBV7-2
D gene: -
clone size: -
J gene: TRBJ2-2
CDR3 DNA: TGTGCCAGCAGCCCTCATACAATAGGGGAGCTGTTTTTT
CDR3 protein: CASSPHTIGELFF

V gene: TRBV29-1
D gene: -
clone size: -
J gene: TRBJ1-1
CDR3 DNA: TGCAGCGTTGTAGTCGCGGGGCTCGGCACTGAAGCTTTCTTT
CDR3 protein: CSVVVAGLGTEAFF

V gene: TRBV11-2
D gene: -
clone size: few
J gene: TRBJ2-2
CDR3 DNA: TGTGCCAGCAGCTCCTGGGCGGGGGCGGACGGGGAGCCGTTTTTT
CDR3 protein: CASSSWAGADGEPFF

V gene: TRBV13
D gene: -
clone size: -
J gene: TRBJ2-7
CDR3 DNA: TGTGCCAGCAGCTCGACAGGTAGCTCCTACGAGCAGTACTTC
CDR3 protein: CASSSTGSSYEQYF

V gene: TRBV2
D gene: -
clone size: -
J gene: TRBJ2-7
CDR3 DNA: TGTGCCAGCAGTTACCCCCCAGGCAGTACCTACGAGCAGTACTTC
CDR3 protein: CASSYPPGSTYEQYF

V gene: TRBV30
D gene: -
clone size: few
J gene: TRBJ2-3
CDR3 DNA: TGTGCCTGGAGTGGAGCGTCAGATACGCAGTATTTT
CDR3 protein: CAWSGASDTQYF

V gene: TRBV10-3
D gene: TRBD2
clone size: many
J gene: TRBJ2-7
CDR3 DNA: TGTGCCATCAGTGAGTCGACCCCTTGGACTAGCGGATCCTACGAGCAGTACTTC
CDR3 protein: CAISESTPWTSGSYEQYF

V gene: TRBV19
D gene: TRBD2
clone size: -
J gene: TRBJ2-7
CDR3 DNA: TGTGCCAGTAGTGGGGACTACTGGTACGAGCAGTACTTC
CDR3 protein: CASSGDYWYEQYF

V gene: TRBV5-1
D gene: TRBD1
clone size: -
J gene: TRBJ2-3
CDR3 DNA: TGCGCCAGCAGCCTAGACAGGGGGGATGATACGCAGTATTTT
CDR3 protein: CASSLDRGDDTQYF

V gene: TRBV19
D gene: TRBD1
clone size: -
J gene: TRBJ2-7
CDR3 DNA: TGTGCCAGATTACATTTAACCCTTACAGGGGGTGGATACGAGCAGTACTTC
CDR3 protein: CARLHLTLTGGGYEQYF

V gene: TRBV9
D gene: -
clone size: -
J gene: TRBJ2-5
CDR3 DNA: TGTGCCAGCAGCGCGGGACACATACAAGAGACCCAGTACTTC
CDR3 protein: CASSAGHIQETQYF

V gene: TRBV28
D gene: -
clone size: -
J gene: TRBJ1-4
CDR3 DNA: TGTGCCAGCAGTAAAGCTCAAGGCAAACTGTTTTTT
CDR3 protein: CASSKAQGKLFF

V gene: TRBV28
D gene: -
clone size: -
J gene: TRBJ2-3
CDR3 DNA: TGTGCCAGCAGTGCCCTAGCAGCTGGATCCACAGATACGCAGTATTTT
CDR3 protein: CASSALAAGSTDTQYF

V gene: TRBV28
D gene: TRBD1
clone size: -
J gene: TRBJ1-4
CDR3 DNA: TGTGCCAGCAGTCCCGCAGGGGGAACCAATGAAAAACTGTTTTTT
CDR3 protein: CASSPAGGTNEKLFF

V gene: TRBV7-3
D gene: TRBD2
clone size: -
J gene: TRBJ2-1
CDR3 DNA: TGTGCCAGCAGCTTAAGGGGGACTAGCGGGAGGTCTCGTGAGCAGTTCTTC
CDR3 protein: CASSLRGTSGRSREQFF

V gene: TRBV30
D gene: TRBD2
clone size: once
J gene: TRBJ2-2
CDR3 DNA: TGTGCCTGGAGGATGGGCGGGGGGGACACCGAGGAGCTGTTTTTT
CDR3 protein: CAWRMGGGDTEELFF

V gene: TRBV7-2
D gene: -
clone size: -
J gene: TRBJ1-4
CDR3 DNA: TGTGCCAGCAGCTTTGCCCGGGGGAGTGAAAAACTGTTTTTT
CDR3 protein: CASSFARGSEKLFF

V gene: TRBV2
D gene: -
clone size: -
J gene: TRBJ2-3
CDR3 DNA: TGTGCCAGCAGTCCACAGGGCGGCCCTTCTCTTTTCACAGATACGCAGTATTTT
CDR3 protein: CASSPQGGPSLFTDTQYF